The 23 T cell receptor beta chains below were found in one sample sequenced in a study of Ad26.COV2.S vaccination and SARS-CoV-2 variants. Treatment described: around 19 received Ad26.COV2.S at low or high dose, single or two shots; roughly five received placebo; per-sample allocation not given. At day 63 after the first vaccine or placebo injection, samples were drawn. The method was immunoSEQ multiplex PCR; TCRdb's version includes in-frame clones alone and lacks a portion of them. The sample contains about 350,000 clones, less than 90% of which appear only once. This material consisted of peripheral blood, taken in a trial of Ad26.COV2.S vaccine versus placebo. The receptors come from a person between 18 and 65 years old who received the Ad26.COV2.S COVID-19 vaccine or a placebo.

The genes are TRBV5-4 and TRBJ1-2, with a possible D match to TRBD1 (5 bases). V lost 5 bases, J lost 5 bases, and 16 bases lay in between. Germline CDR1 and CDR2: SGHNT and YYREEE (reference sequence). This CDR3 contains 14 residues. In nucleotides, the CDR3 is TGTGCCAGCAGAGGATCGGGGGGTGGATATGGCTACACCTTC. Protein: CASRGSGGGYGYTF.

The chain uses TRBV28 and TRBJ2-2; D tentatively reads TRBD1 or TRBD2 (7 bases each). This CDR3 comprises 16 residues. Germline values: CDR1 MDHEN, CDR2 SYDVKM. V dropped 8 bases and J dropped 5 bases, with 21 bases sitting between them. The CDR3 region is CASSPLSRGGTGELFF. The CDR3 DNA reads as TGTGCCAGCTCCCCCCTGAGCAGGGGGGGGACCGGGGAGCTGTTTTTT.

This clone was picked up a small number of times. V gene TRBV19 combines with J gene TRBJ2-7; 7 positions match TRBD1. V gave up 6 bases and J gave up 1 base; unmatched junction bases: 12. The CDR3 length is 16 residues. The germline V gene has CDR1 LNHDA and CDR2 SQIVND (reference sequence). The CDR3 bases are TGTGCCAGTAGCCGTAGTATGACAGGGAGATCCTACGAGCAGTACTTC. As protein: CASSRSMTGRSYEQYF.

This clone was seen once. The J gene is TRBJ2-7, the V gene TRBV24-1; D is uncertain. In germline, CDR1 is KGHDR, CDR2 SFDVKD. Trimming cost V 4 bases and J 3 bases, with 9 bases left between them. The length of the CDR3 is 13 residues. The DNA for the CDR3 is TGTGCCACCAGTGACCCGTCTCACTACGAGCAGTACTTC. It specifies CATSDPSHYEQYF.

This sequence joins TRBV5-1 and TRBJ1-4, with D perhaps TRBD1 (5 bases). This CDR3 contains 15 residues. With 3 bases removed from V and 8 bases from J, the gap between germline ends came to 17 bases. CDR1 is SGHRS and CDR2 is YFSETQ in the germline V gene. The CDR3 DNA follows: TGCGCCAGCAGCTCCAACCGGGGGAGAGGAGAAAAACTGTTTTTT. It yields the protein CASSSNRGRGEKLFF.

The chain has TRBV5-6 and TRBJ2-2; D is perhaps TRBD2 (5 bases). The ends were cut back, 5 bases at V and 6 bases at J, with 23 bases in the middle. This CDR3 spans 17 amino acids. From germline, CDR1 is SGHDT and CDR2 YYEEEE. This chain's CDR3 is CASSYWLGPRGPGELFF. CDR3 DNA sequence: TGTGCCAGCAGTTATTGGCTCGGGCCCCGGGGTCCCGGGGAGCTGTTTTTT.

This chain uses TRBV24-1 with TRBJ2-2; D is unclear. V lost 3 bases and J lost 6, with 13 bases in between. This CDR3 has 15 amino acids. CDR1 and CDR2 (germline): KGHDR, SFDVKD. CDR3 DNA sequence: TGTGCCACCAGTGATGCGGCAGGTTGGGCCGGGGAGCTGTTTTTT. Translating it yields CATSDAAGWAGELFF.

Written as DNA, the CDR3 is TGTGCCAGCAATCGAAATAGGGACATAACAACTGAAGCTTTCTTT. It codes for CASNRNRDITTEAFF. The chain combines TRBV6-5 with TRBJ1-1, with TRBD1 as a possible D gene (6 bases). Trimming removed 7 bases from V and 5 bases from J, with 20 bases in between. This CDR3 comprises 15 residues. Germline V gene lookup returns CDR1 MNHEY and CDR2 SVGAGI.

The chain uses TRBV5-4 and TRBJ2-1; maybe TRBD1 (6 bases). CDR1 is SGHNT, CDR2 YYREEE, per germline (reference sequence). The CDR3 covers 15 residues. Trimming took 0 bases from V and 1 from J, leaving 8 bases between them. CDR3 sequence reads: CASSLDRASYNEQFF. The CDR3 coding sequence is TGTGCCAGCAGCTTGGACAGGGCGTCCTACAATGAGCAGTTCTTC.

The chain uses TRBV5-8 and TRBJ2-3; 9 nucleotides agree with TRBD1. The CDR3 has 16 residues. After removal of 6 bases from V and 0 bases from J, the junction contained 8 bases not matched to a gene. The germline V gene has CDR1 SGHTS and CDR2 YDEGEE. In DNA form, the CDR3 reads TGTGCCAGCACCCAGACCGGGACAGGGAGCACAGATACGCAGTATTTT. Translated: CASTQTGTGSTDTQYF.

This clone was counted between two and nine times. The V and J genes are TRBV5-6 and TRBJ1-1, with TRBD1 as a possible D gene (6 bases). The germline CDR1 and CDR2 sequences are SGHDT and YYEEEE. V was shortened by 4 bases and J by 1 base, with 14 bases between the two germline ends. The CDR3 is made up of 15 amino acids. This CDR3 reads CASSAPGEPNTEAFF. CDR3 nucleotide sequence: TGTGCCAGCAGCGCCCCAGGGGAACCGAACACTGAAGCTTTCTTT.

V usage is TRBV30 and J usage is TRBJ1-5; the D is unclear. The CDR3 spans 13 residues. The ends were cut back, 7 bases at V and 4 bases at J, with 14 bases in the middle. The germline gives CDR1 GTSNPN, CDR2 SVGIG (reference sequence). This CDR3 reads CALQEGGNQPQHF. In DNA form, the CDR3 reads TGTGCCTTGCAAGAGGGCGGTAATCAGCCCCAGCATTTT.

The V gene is TRBV10-1, the J gene TRBJ1-4, with TRBD1 matching over 7 bases. V gave up 6 bases and J gave up 0 bases; unmatched junction bases: 10. Germline V CDR1 and CDR2: WNHNN, SYGVQD (reference sequence). CDR3 length: 17 amino acids. CDR3 protein: CASREVTGTSTNEKLFF. Here the CDR3 DNA reads TGCGCCAGCAGAGAGGTGACAGGGACCTCAACTAATGAAAAACTGTTTTTT.

In this sample, this clone turned up a few times. This sequence joins TRBV5-6 and TRBJ2-1; D unresolved. Trimming cost V 4 bases and J 6 bases, with 17 bases left between them. The CDR3 runs to 15 residues. CDR1 and CDR2 from the germline V gene are SGHDT and YYEEEE. CDR3 in amino acids: CASSITVRPVNEQFF. The CDR3 DNA sequence: TGTGCCAGCAGCATAACAGTTCGACCAGTCAATGAGCAGTTCTTC.

This chain joins TRBV7-2 and TRBJ2-1; 13 bases match TRBD2. The CDR3 extends over 16 amino acids. With 5 bases clipped from V and 8 bases from J, the junction kept 9 bases outside the gene matches. Germline assignment: CDR1 SGHTA and CDR2 FQGNSA. Here the CDR3 DNA reads TGTGCCAGCAGCCTCAGTCGACTAGCGGGGGGACATGAGCAGTTCTTC. The encoded protein is CASSLSRLAGGHEQFF.

The chain has TRBV4-1 and TRBJ2-1, with 7 bases matching TRBD2. The CDR3 is 15 amino acids. Per germline, CDR1 MGHRA and CDR2 YSYEKL. V shed 1 base and J 6 bases; nucleotides not matched to a gene: 6. DNA for the CDR3: TGCGCCAGCAGCCAAGTCCGGGACTACTCCAATGAGCAGTTCTTC. Protein product: CASSQVRDYSNEQFF.

The chain recombines TRBV20-1 with TRBJ2-7, with D unresolved. Trimming cost V 0 bases and J 3 bases, with 3 bases left between them. CDR3 size: 11 residues. Looked up from germline, CDR1 is DFQATT and CDR2 is SNEGSKA (reference sequence). As DNA, the CDR3 is TGCAGTGCTAGAGATCTCTACGAGCAGTACTTC. It is translated as CSARDLYEQYF.

The chain combines TRBV5-4 with TRBJ1-4; D may be TRBD1 (5 bases). The ends were cut back, 0 bases at V and 6 bases at J, with 12 bases in the middle. Looked up from germline, CDR1 is SGHNT and CDR2 is YYREEE (reference sequence). CDR3 length: 15 amino acids. The CDR3: CASSLGQGRDEKLFF. The CDR3 DNA is TGTGCCAGCAGCTTGGGGCAGGGACGGGATGAAAAACTGTTTTTT.

This chain connects TRBV7-2 to TRBJ2-3; D is possibly TRBD1 (5 bases). Germline V gene lookup returns CDR1 SGHTA and CDR2 FQGNSA. V gave up 4 bases and J gave up 9 bases, with 20 bases separating them. The CDR3 loop spans 15 amino acids. The CDR3 nucleotides are TGTGCCAGCAGCTCCCAGGGCCATCCTAAGGAGACGCAGTATTTT. Translation gives CASSSQGHPKETQYF.

A few counts support this clone. Other nucleotide sequences in the sample specify the same CDR3. The rearrangement joins TRBV28 to TRBJ1-1; no clear D. This CDR3 has 13 residues. Trimming took off 3 bases at V and 1 base at J, with 6 bases between the two ends. The germline gives CDR1 MDHEN, CDR2 SYDVKM. Written as DNA, the CDR3 is TGTGCCAGCAGTTTTAGGAGGAACACTGAAGCTTTCTTT. Translating it yields CASSFRRNTEAFF.

This clone came up a few times. This chain connects TRBV18 to TRBJ1-5, with D uncertain. This CDR3 is built from 15 residues. CDR1 is KGHSH and CDR2 is LQKENI in the germline V gene. V dropped 3 bases and J dropped 1 base, with 10 bases sitting between them. The CDR3 here is CASSPLEGSNQPQHF. CDR3 in DNA: TGTGCCAGCTCACCGCTTGAGGGAAGCAATCAGCCCCAGCATTTT.

The sample holds one count of this clone. V usage is TRBV4-1 and J usage is TRBJ1-4; no definite D call. The CDR3 has 17 amino acids. V shed 0 bases and J shed 5 bases, with 16 bases lying between them. Looked up from germline, CDR1 is MGHRA and CDR2 is YSYEKL. The CDR3 is CASSQDQYSPTNEKLFF. In nucleotides, the CDR3 is TGCGCCAGCAGCCAAGATCAATACTCCCCGACCAATGAAAAACTGTTTTTT.

The genes are TRBV28 and TRBJ1-4, with TRBD1 matching 7 bases. After removal of 4 bases from V and 8 bases from J, the junction contained 13 bases not matched to a gene. The CDR3 sequence is 16 residues long. Germline V gene sequence: CDR1 MDHEN, CDR2 SYDVKM. The CDR3 nucleotides read TGTGCCAGCAGTTCCCAAACAGGGGAGTTTGGAGAAAAACTGTTTTTT. Amino acid sequence: CASSSQTGEFGEKLFF.